This TCR beta chain was observed in a study of PD-1 blockade in mismatch repair-deficient tumors. Across the study: All were previously treated, progressing patients with 11 to 13 mismatch repair-deficient cancer types.

The data were produced by immunoSEQ multiplex PCR, yet TCRdb's version contains in-frame clones alone and is incomplete. The sample carries about 100,000 clones, 70% to 85% recorded once. The germline V gene has CDR1 MGHDK and CDR2 SYGVNS. The V end lost 6 bases, the J end lost 7 bases, and 12 bases lay between the germline ends. The CDR3 loop spans 13 amino acids. A few pembrolizumab responders had their TCRs sequenced. The input for sequencing was peripheral blood, taken approximately 35 weeks after starting pembrolizumab. This TCR came from an adult with mismatch repair-deficient cancer. This chain connects TRBV25-1 to TRBJ2-2; either TRBD1 or TRBD2 may supply D (5 bases each). In nucleotides, the CDR3 is TGTGCCAGCAGCCGGACACGGGGCGGGGAGCTGTTTTTT. Amino acids: CASSRTRGGELFF. Complete variable domain (other parts from reference TRBV25-1 and TRBJ2-2): EADIYQTPRYLVIGTGKKITLECSQTMGHDKMYWYQQDPGMELHLIHYSYGVNSTEKGDLSSESTVSRIRTEHFPLTLESARPSHTSQYLCASSRTRGGELFFGEGSRLTVL.